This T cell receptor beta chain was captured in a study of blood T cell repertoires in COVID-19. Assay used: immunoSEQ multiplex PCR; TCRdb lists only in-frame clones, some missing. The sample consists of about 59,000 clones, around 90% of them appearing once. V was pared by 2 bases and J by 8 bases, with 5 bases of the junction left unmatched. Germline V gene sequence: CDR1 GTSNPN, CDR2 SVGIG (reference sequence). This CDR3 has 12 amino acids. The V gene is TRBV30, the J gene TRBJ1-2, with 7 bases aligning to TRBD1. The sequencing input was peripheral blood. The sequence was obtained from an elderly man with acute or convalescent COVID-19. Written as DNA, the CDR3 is TGTGCCTGGAGTCCCGGGACAGAAGGCTACACCTTC. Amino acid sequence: CAWSPGTEGYTF.